Here is one TCR beta chain with its context. PCR or immunohistochemistry showed mismatch repair deficiency in every enrolled patient. The data are from a study of PD-1 blockade in mismatch repair-deficient tumors. About the research overall: Patients had around twelve mismatch repair-deficient cancer types, all previously treated and progressing.

The CDR3 is made up of 15 amino acids. V dropped 5 bases and J dropped 3; count of bases not matched to a gene: 7. Germline-derived CDR1 and CDR2 are SGHKS and YYEKEE (reference sequence). Some clones are missing from TCRdb's copy, which holds only in-frame ones; the method was immunoSEQ multiplex PCR. The repertoire consists of some 120,000 clones, with 88% occurring once and the leading ten covering about 12%. The V gene is TRBV5-5, the J gene TRBJ2-1; 8 nucleotides align to TRBD1. The receptor's source is an adult with mismatch repair-deficient cancer. The specimen was peripheral blood, collected 72 weeks after starting pembrolizumab. The DNA for the CDR3 is TGTGCCAGCAGTGCCGGACAGGGAGGCTACAATGAGCAGTTCTTC. Amino acids: CASSAGQGGYNEQFF.